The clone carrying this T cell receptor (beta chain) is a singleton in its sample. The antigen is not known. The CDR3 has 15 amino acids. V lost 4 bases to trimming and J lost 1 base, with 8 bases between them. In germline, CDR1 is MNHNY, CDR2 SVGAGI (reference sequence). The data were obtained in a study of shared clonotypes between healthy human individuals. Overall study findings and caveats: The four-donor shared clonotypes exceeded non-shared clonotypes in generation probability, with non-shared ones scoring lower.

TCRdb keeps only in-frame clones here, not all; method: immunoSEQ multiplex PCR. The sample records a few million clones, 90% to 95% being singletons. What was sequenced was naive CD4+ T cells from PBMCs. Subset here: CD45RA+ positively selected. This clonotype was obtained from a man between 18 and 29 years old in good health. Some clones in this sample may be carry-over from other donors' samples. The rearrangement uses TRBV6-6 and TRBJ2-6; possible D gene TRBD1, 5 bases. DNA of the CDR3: TGTGCCAGCAGTTCAGGGTTGTCTGGGGCCAACGTCCTGACTTTC. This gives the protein CASSSGLSGANVLTF.